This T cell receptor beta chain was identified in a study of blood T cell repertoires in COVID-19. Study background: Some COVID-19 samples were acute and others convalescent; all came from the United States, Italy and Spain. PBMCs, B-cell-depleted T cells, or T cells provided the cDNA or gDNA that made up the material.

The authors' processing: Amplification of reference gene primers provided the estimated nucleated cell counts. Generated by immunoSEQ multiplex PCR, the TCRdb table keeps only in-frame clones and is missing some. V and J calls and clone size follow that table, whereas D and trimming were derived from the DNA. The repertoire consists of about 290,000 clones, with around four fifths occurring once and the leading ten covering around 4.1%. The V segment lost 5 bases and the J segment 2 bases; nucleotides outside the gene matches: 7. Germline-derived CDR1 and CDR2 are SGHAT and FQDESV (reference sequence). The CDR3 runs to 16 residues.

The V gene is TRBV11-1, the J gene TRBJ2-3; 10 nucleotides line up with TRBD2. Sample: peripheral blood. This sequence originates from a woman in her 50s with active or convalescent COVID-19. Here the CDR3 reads CASSAWTSGNTDTQYF. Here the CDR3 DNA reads TGTGCCAGCAGCGCCTGGACTAGCGGCAACACAGATACGCAGTATTTT.